These 11 T cell receptor beta chains were all obtained from the same sample, sequenced in a study of blood T cell repertoires in COVID-19. The table came from immunoSEQ multiplex PCR; TCRdb's copy has only in-frame clones and leaves some out. The sample has about 410,000 clones; roughly 91% are singletons. Sequencing was done on a sample of PBMCs or T cells enriched from blood (not recorded which). Every receptor here comes from a woman aged 25 to 39 who had recovered from COVID-19.

The CDR3 loop is CAISEADRGTTPLHF. CDR3 nucleotide sequence: TGTGCCATCAGTGAGGCGGACAGGGGGACCACTCCCCTCCACTTT. The rearrangement uses TRBV10-3 and TRBJ1-6, with 10 bases aligning to TRBD1. The germline CDR1 and CDR2 sequences are ENHRY and SYGVKD. V lost 2 bases to trimming and J lost 13 bases; unmatched junction nucleotides: 8. The CDR3 consists of 15 residues.

In nucleotides, the CDR3 is TGTGCCAGCAGCTCCGACAGGGGCTCGGCCCAGCATTTT. Its protein is CASSSDRGSAQHF. This chain joins TRBV7-9 and TRBJ1-5, with 8 nucleotides matching TRBD1. The CDR3 consists of 13 residues. Trimming at V came to 4 bases and at J to 11 bases, leaving 7 bases not matched to a gene. CDR1 and CDR2 (germline): SEHNR, FQNEAQ (reference sequence).

Concerning this clone: The same CDR3 is also encoded by other DNA sequences in this sample. This rearrangement joins TRBV11-2 to TRBJ2-3; 13 positions match TRBD2. With V trimmed by 5 bases and J by 1 base, 6 bases remained unmatched. CDR3 length equals 17 residues. Germline CDR1 and CDR2: SGHAT and FQNNGV. CDR3 protein: CASSPGLAGAGTDTQYF. For the CDR3, the DNA is TGTGCCAGCAGCCCCGGACTAGCGGGGGCGGGCACAGATACGCAGTATTTT.

This clone was observed once. The rearrangement uses TRBV6-2 or TRBV6-3 and TRBJ1-5; D perhaps matches TRBD1 (6 bases). The CDR3 extends over 20 amino acids. Trimming removed 4 bases from V and 1 base from J, with 26 bases in between. From germline, CDR1 is MNHEY and CDR2 SVGEGT. Written as DNA, the CDR3 is TGTGCCAGCAGTTTTTCGCCCTCGCTATCCTACAGGGCAAGCAATCAGCCCCAGCATTTT. This sequence encodes CASSFSPSLSYRASNQPQHF.

The CDR3 coding sequence is TGTGCCAGCAGCTTAGCGGGGACAGCCTACGAGCAGTACTTC. This sequence encodes CASSLAGTAYEQYF. The rearrangement links TRBV7-2 to TRBJ2-7; 7 nucleotides match TRBD1. J lost 2 bases, V lost 0 bases, and 1 base had no gene match. Germline assignment: CDR1 SGHTA and CDR2 FQGNSA. The CDR3 is 14 residues long.

The genes are TRBV27 and TRBJ2-7; D gene ambiguous. Trimming removed 0 bases at V and 0 bases at J, with 9 bases between. The germline gives CDR1 MNHEY, CDR2 SMNVEV (reference sequence). The CDR3 extends over 15 amino acids. The CDR3 region has the DNA TGTGCCAGCAGTTTATCGATGTCAGTCTCCTACGAGCAGTACTTC. Translating it yields CASSLSMSVSYEQYF.

Ten or more counts support this clone. In the same sample, other DNA sequences code for this CDR3. The J gene is TRBJ2-2, the V gene TRBV7-9; TRBD1 aligns across 11 bases. The germline CDR1 and CDR2 sequences are SEHNR and FQNEAQ (reference sequence). Losses at the gene ends were 5 bases for V and 6 bases for J; bases not matched to a gene: 5. The CDR3 is made up of 15 amino acids. In DNA, the CDR3 is TGTGCCAGCAGCAGAGGGACAGGGGGGTCCGGGGAGCTGTTTTTT. It translates to CASSRGTGGSGELFF.

The chain joins TRBV7-2 to TRBJ1-1; 8 bases map to TRBD1. CDR3 length equals 14 residues. Germline trimming cut 7 bases from V and 5 bases from J; bases unmatched to any gene: 9. Germline loops: CDR1 SGHTA, CDR2 FQGNSA. For the CDR3, the DNA is TGTGCCAGCATCCTCAGGGGGCTTAGGACTGAAGCTTTCTTT. Its translation is CASILRGLRTEAFF. Full variable domain (outside the CDR3, taken from reference TRBV7-2 and TRBJ1-1): GAGVSQSPSNKVTEKGKDVELRCDPISGHTALYWYRQSLGQGLEFLIYFQGNSAPDKSGLPSDRFSAERTGGSVSTLTIQRTQQEDSAVYLCASILRGLRTEAFFGQGTRLTVV.

The rearrangement links TRBV28 to TRBJ2-7; D is possibly TRBD1 (5 bases). Germline values: CDR1 MDHEN, CDR2 SYDVKM. This CDR3 contains 12 residues. Trimming shortened V by 2 bases and J by 7 bases, and 9 bases separated the two germline ends. The CDR3 protein is CASSLLGDEQYF. CDR3 coding DNA: TGTGCCAGCAGTTTACTAGGGGATGAGCAGTACTTC.

This chain joins TRBV5-1 and TRBJ2-5; unclear D gene. Trimming left V 3 bases short and J 5 bases short, with 17 bases between. The CDR3 length is 15 residues. Germline V gene lookup returns CDR1 SGHRS and CDR2 YFSETQ. DNA for the CDR3: TGCGCCAGCAGCTCTATCCGTTCGCCAACGGAGACCCAGTACTTC. It encodes CASSSIRSPTETQYF. Complete variable domain (other parts from reference TRBV5-1 and TRBJ2-5): KAGVTQTPRYLIKTRGQQVTLSCSPISGHRSVSWYQQTPGQGLQFLFEYFSETQRNKGNFPGRFSGRQFSNSRSEMNVSTLELGDSALYLCASSSIRSPTETQYFGPGTRLLVL.

V and J are TRBV30 and TRBJ2-7, with TRBD1 matching 7 bases. The CDR3 extends over 12 amino acids. CDR1 GTSNPN and CDR2 SVGIG come from the germline V gene (reference sequence). Germline trimming cut 2 bases from V and 6 bases from J; bases unmatched to any gene: 4. The CDR3 sequence is CAWSQTGPEQYF. CDR3 bases: TGTGCCTGGAGTCAGACAGGGCCCGAGCAGTACTTC.